The 20 T cell receptor beta chains below all came from one sample that was sequenced in a study of blood T cells in healthy people across ages. Using a J-beta primer mix together with a sample-barcoded 5' primer, a second PCR was run for roughly 6 to 12 cycles. MiXCR, applied by TCRdb to the 5' RACE reads, yields one record per CDR3 protein. Of hundreds of thousands of distinct CDR3 sequences in the sample, roughly 53% are singletons; the top ten hold over 30%. The sample taken for sequencing was blood. These receptors all come from a man in his fifties or sixties in good health.

The chain uses TRBV27 and TRBJ2-5; 8 bases agree with TRBD1. The J call is uncertain, as TRBJ2-1 better fits the DNA end. This CDR3 region has 18 residues. Germline CDR1 reads MNHEY; CDR2 reads SMNVEV (reference sequence). For the CDR3, the DNA is TGTGCCAGCACCCTCCTATCGGCCTTGACAGGGGAGCAAGAGACCCAGTTCTTC. Protein product: CASTLLSALTGEQETQFF.

The chain combines TRBV6-2 or TRBV6-3 with TRBJ1-1; unclear D gene. Trimming pared 5 bases from V and 1 base from J, leaving 11 bases between. The germline gives CDR1 MNHEY, CDR2 SVGEGT. This CDR3 comprises 14 residues. CDR3 coding DNA: TGTGCCAGCAGTCACGGAGCCGAGAACACTGAAGCTTTCTTT. Residues: CASSHGAENTEAFF.

This chain uses TRBV18 with TRBJ1-1; no definite D call. This CDR3 spans 13 amino acids. V shed 2 bases and J shed 1 base, with 5 bases lying between them. The germline V gene encodes CDR1 KGHSH and CDR2 LQKENI. The CDR3 nucleotides read TGTGCCAGCTCACCAATAGAGAACACTGAAGCTTTCTTT. Translating gives CASSPIENTEAFF.

This clonotype was detected a few times. The chain joins TRBV12-5 to TRBJ2-5, with D perhaps TRBD1 (6 bases). The CDR3 has 15 residues. V was cut by 0 bases and J by 1 base, with 9 bases left in between. The germline CDR1 and CDR2 sequences are LGHNT and FRNRAP. The CDR3 coding sequence is TGTGCTAGTGGTTTGGTTGGCAGGGGCCAAGAGACCCAGTACTTC. Translated, it gives CASGLVGRGQETQYF.

The chain is built from TRBV4-2 and TRBJ2-3; perhaps TRBD2 as D (6 bases). CDR3 size: 17 residues. Germline V CDR1 and CDR2: LGHNA, YNFKEQ. V was cut by 0 bases and J by 3 bases, with 16 bases left in between. CDR3 sequence (DNA): TGTGCCAGCAGCCAAGATGTGCGGGGTTTCTCAACAGATACGCAGTATTTT. Translated: CASSQDVRGFSTDTQYF.

This sequence joins TRBV5-1 and TRBJ2-5; 8 nucleotides agree with TRBD1. The J call is in doubt because the DNA end fits TRBJ2-7 better. The CDR3 has 14 residues. CDR1 and CDR2 from the germline V gene are SGHRS and YFSETQ. DNA for the CDR3: TGCGCCAGCAGCGGCCGGGACAGGCCTCTCGAGCAGTACTTC. As protein: CASSGRDRPLEQYF.

This chain links TRBV9 with TRBJ2-2, with D perhaps matching TRBD2 (6 bases). The CDR3 spans 15 residues. Trimming stripped 4 bases from V and 0 bases from J, with 10 bases between. Germline lookup yields CDR1 SGDLS and CDR2 YYNGEE. Here the CDR3 DNA reads TGTGCCAGCAGCCTACTAGCCTCGAACACCGGGGAGCTGTTTTTT. The encoded protein is CASSLLASNTGELFF.

This chain joins TRBV12-3 or TRBV12-4 and TRBJ1-1; 7 bases are a match to TRBD1. V lost 5 bases, J lost 1 base, and 4 bases stayed unmatched. There are 14 residues in the CDR3. The CDR3 sequence is CASSGTDSNTEAFF. In DNA, the CDR3 is TGTGCCAGCAGTGGGACAGATTCGAACACTGAAGCTTTCTTT.

The chain recombines TRBV5-6 with TRBJ2-7; 9 bases match TRBD1. The J call may be wrong; the DNA end is better matched by TRBJ2-1. The CDR3 sequence is 17 residues long. Germline V CDR1 and CDR2: SGHDT, YYEEEE. CDR3 protein: CASSLGQGGWSYNEQFF. The DNA of the CDR3 is TGTGCCAGCAGCTTGGGACAGGGGGGTTGGTCATACAATGAGCAGTTCTTC.

In its sample, this clonotype was seen a few times. The chain uses TRBV4-1 and TRBJ2-5; D gene unclear. The CDR3 runs 14 residues. Germline V gives CDR1 MGHRA, CDR2 YSYEKL. Trimming took 0 bases from V and 0 from J, leaving 5 bases between them. CDR3 residues: CASSQDPHQETQYF. CDR3 DNA sequence: TGCGCCAGCAGCCAAGATCCCCACCAAGAGACCCAGTACTTC.

The chain links TRBV6-6 to TRBJ2-5, with no clear D. The V and J ends lost 3 bases and 2 bases respectively, with 7 bases between them. The germline CDR1 and CDR2 sequences are MNHNY and SVGAGI (reference sequence). This CDR3 comprises 13 residues. CDR3: CASSYQEQETQYF. In DNA, the CDR3 is TGTGCCAGCAGTTATCAGGAGCAAGAGACCCAGTACTTC.

This clonotype was detected only a few times. The rearrangement links TRBV3-1 to TRBJ1-2, with D possibly being TRBD1 (5 bases). Germline-derived CDR1 and CDR2 are LGHDT and YNNKEL (reference sequence). Trimming pared 0 bases from V and 7 bases from J, leaving 15 bases between. This CDR3 has 15 residues. The CDR3 region is CASSQDLIAGSGYTF. The CDR3 DNA sequence: TGTGCCAGCAGCCAAGATTTAATAGCAGGGAGTGGCTACACCTTC.

J is TRBJ2-3 and V is TRBV10-3, with TRBD1 matching 9 bases. This CDR3 has 14 amino acids. Per the germline V gene, CDR1 is ENHRY and CDR2 is SYGVKD. With V trimmed by 4 bases and J by 3 bases, 2 bases remained unmatched. CDR3 coding DNA: TGTGCCATCAGTGTTGGGACAGGGACAGATACGCAGTATTTT. Translated: CAISVGTGTDTQYF.

A single count supports this clonotype. This CDR3 reads CASSRLIPRQKNYGYTF. CDR3 nucleotide sequence: TGTGCCAGCAGCCGCCTCATCCCCAGGCAGAAGAACTATGGCTACACCTTC. The chain employs TRBV3-1 and TRBJ1-2; no clear D gene. Trimming left V 4 bases short and J 2 bases short, with 20 bases between. This CDR3 has 17 residues. Germline values: CDR1 LGHDT, CDR2 YNNKEL (reference sequence).

J is TRBJ1-6 and V is TRBV7-8; tentative D call: TRBD1 (5 bases). V lost 4 bases to trimming and J lost 7 bases, with 11 bases between them. The CDR3 totals 14 residues. Germline CDR1 SGHVS, CDR2 FQNEAQ. The CDR3 spells CASSWGRENSPLHF. In nucleotides, the CDR3 is TGTGCCAGCAGCTGGGGCAGGGAAAATTCACCCCTCCACTTT.

This clonotype has only one observation. The chain carries TRBV3-1 and TRBJ1-4; D gene unclear. V was cut by 0 bases and J by 4 bases, with 12 bases left in between. CDR3 length: 16 amino acids. Germline V gene data show CDR1 as LGHDT and CDR2 as YNNKEL (reference sequence). The DNA for the CDR3 is TGTGCCAGCAGCCAAGAAGTTCAGCCCAGTAATGAAAAACTGTTTTTT. As protein: CASSQEVQPSNEKLFF.

The gene calls are TRBV29-1 and TRBJ2-5, with TRBD1 matching 8 bases. This CDR3 contains 14 residues. Germline loops: CDR1 SQVTM, CDR2 ANQGSEA. V shed 6 bases and J 5 bases; nucleotides not matched to a gene: 11. CDR3 loop: CSVSQAGGAETQYF. CDR3 in DNA: TGCAGCGTATCGCAGGCAGGGGGCGCGGAGACCCAGTACTTC.

This clonotype has a handful of counts. The chain joins TRBV5-5 to TRBJ1-5; D might be TRBD1 (5 bases). The CDR3 consists of 13 residues. CDR1 is SGHKS and CDR2 is YYEKEE in the germline V gene (reference sequence). With 4 bases removed from V and 4 bases from J, the gap between germline ends came to 9 bases. The CDR3 sequence: CASSLRTNQPQHF. In nucleotides, the CDR3 is TGTGCCAGCAGCCTCCGGACAAATCAGCCCCAGCATTTT.

Only a few counts were recorded for this clonotype. The chain carries TRBV11-2 and TRBJ2-7, with D possibly being TRBD1 (6 bases). Trimming cost V 0 bases and J 3 bases, with 12 bases left between them. From germline, CDR1 is SGHAT and CDR2 FQNNGV. The CDR3 covers 15 residues. Written as DNA, the CDR3 is TGTGCCAGCAGCTTAGAGATTACAGGGAACTACGAGCAGTACTTC. Encoded protein: CASSLEITGNYEQYF.

Points on this clonotype: A much bigger clone sits one base away, suggesting this may be a read error. The chain is built from TRBV20-1 and TRBJ2-6, with 9 nucleotides matching TRBD1. CDR3 length: 15 residues. The germline gives CDR1 DFQATT, CDR2 SNEGSKA (reference sequence). CDR3 nucleotide sequence: TGCGGTGCTAGGGACAGGGTATATGGGGCCAACGTCCTGACTTTC. It specifies CGARDRVYGANVLTF.